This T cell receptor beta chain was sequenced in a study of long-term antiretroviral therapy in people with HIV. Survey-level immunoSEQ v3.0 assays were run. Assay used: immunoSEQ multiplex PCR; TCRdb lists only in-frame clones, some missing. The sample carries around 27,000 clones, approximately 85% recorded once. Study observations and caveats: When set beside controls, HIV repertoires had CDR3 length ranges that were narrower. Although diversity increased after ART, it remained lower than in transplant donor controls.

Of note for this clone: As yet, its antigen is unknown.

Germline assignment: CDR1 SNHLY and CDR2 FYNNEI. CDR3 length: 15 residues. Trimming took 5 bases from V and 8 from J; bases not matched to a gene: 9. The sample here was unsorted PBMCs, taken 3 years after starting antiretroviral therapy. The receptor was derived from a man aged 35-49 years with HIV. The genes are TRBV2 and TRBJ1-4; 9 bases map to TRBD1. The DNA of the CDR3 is TGTGCCAGCAGTCGTCAGACAGGGGGAAAGGAAAAACTGTTTTTT. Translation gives CASSRQTGGKEKLFF.